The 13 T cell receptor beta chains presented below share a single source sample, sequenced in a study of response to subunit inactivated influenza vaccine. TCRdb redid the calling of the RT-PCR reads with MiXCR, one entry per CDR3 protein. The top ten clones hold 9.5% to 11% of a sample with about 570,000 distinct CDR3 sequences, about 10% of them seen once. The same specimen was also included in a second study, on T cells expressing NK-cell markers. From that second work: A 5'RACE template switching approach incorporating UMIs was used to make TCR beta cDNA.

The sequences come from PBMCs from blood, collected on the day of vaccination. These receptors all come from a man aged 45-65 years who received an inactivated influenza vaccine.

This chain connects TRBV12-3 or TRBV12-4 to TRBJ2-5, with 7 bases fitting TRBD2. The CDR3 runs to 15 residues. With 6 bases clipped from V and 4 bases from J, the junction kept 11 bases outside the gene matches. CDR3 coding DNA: TGTGCCAGCAGATCTCGGTCCACTAGCGCAGAGACCCAGTACTTC. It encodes CASRSRSTSAETQYF.

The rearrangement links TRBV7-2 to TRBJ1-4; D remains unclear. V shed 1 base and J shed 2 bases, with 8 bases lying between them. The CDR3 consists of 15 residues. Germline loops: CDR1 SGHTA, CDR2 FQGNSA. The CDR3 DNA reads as TGTGCCAGCAGCTTAGTTAGTAGGACTAATGAAAAACTGTTTTTT. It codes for CASSLVSRTNEKLFF.

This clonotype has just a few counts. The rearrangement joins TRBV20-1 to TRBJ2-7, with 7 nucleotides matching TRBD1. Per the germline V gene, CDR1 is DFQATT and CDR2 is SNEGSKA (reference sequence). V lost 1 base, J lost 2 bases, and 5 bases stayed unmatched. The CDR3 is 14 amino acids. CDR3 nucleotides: TGCAGTGCTAGAGTTAGGGGGCTGACCTACGAGCAGTACTTC. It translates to CSARVRGLTYEQYF.

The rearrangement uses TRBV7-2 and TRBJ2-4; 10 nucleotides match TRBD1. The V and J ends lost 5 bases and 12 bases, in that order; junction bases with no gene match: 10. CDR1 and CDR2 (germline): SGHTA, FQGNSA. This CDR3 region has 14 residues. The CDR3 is CASSLTTGGGGQYF. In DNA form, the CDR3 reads TGTGCCAGCAGCCTGACGACAGGGGGCGGAGGTCAGTACTTC.

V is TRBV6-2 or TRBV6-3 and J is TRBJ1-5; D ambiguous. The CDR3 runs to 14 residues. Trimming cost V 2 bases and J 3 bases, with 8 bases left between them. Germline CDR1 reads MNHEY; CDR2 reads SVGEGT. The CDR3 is CASSYLTLNQPQHF. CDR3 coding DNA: TGTGCCAGCAGTTACCTGACACTCAATCAGCCCCAGCATTTT.

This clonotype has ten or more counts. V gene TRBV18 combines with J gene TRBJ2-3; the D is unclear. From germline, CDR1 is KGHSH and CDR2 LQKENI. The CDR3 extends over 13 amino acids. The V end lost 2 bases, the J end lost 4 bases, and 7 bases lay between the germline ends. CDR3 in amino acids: CASSPFAADTQYF. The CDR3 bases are TGTGCCAGCTCACCATTCGCTGCAGATACGCAGTATTTT.

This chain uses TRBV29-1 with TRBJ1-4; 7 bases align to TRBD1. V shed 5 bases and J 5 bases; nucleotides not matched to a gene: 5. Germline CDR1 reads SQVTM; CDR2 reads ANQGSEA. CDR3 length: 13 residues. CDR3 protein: CSVRTGLNEKLFF. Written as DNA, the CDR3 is TGCAGCGTTCGGACAGGTCTGAATGAAAAACTGTTTTTT.

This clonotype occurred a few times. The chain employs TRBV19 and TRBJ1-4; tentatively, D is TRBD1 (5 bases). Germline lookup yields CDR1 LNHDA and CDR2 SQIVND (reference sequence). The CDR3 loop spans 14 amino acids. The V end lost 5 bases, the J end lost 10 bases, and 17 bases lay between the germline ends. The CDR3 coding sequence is TGTGCCAGTAGTGACGGGACTCTAAGTGGAAAACTGTTTTTT. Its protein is CASSDGTLSGKLFF.

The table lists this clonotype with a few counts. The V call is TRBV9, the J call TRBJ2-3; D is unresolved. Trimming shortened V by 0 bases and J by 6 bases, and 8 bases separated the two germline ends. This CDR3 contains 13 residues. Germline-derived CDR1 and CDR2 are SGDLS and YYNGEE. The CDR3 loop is CASSVGVWDTQYF. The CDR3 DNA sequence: TGTGCCAGCAGCGTAGGCGTCTGGGATACGCAGTATTTT.

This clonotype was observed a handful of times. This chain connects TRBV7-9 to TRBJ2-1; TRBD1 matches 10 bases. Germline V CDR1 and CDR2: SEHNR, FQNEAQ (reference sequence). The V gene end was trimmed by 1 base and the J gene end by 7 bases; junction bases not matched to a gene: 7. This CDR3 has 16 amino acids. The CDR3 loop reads CASSLGQGQGFNEQFF. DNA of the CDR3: TGTGCCAGCAGCTTAGGACAGGGACAGGGGTTTAATGAGCAGTTCTTC. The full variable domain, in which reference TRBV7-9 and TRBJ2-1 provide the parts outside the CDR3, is DTGVSQNPRHKITKRGQNVTFRCDPISEHNRLYWYRQTLGQGPEFLTYFQNEAQLEKSRLLSDRFSAERPKGSFSTLEIQRTEQGDSAMYLCASSLGQGQGFNEQFFGPGTRLTVL.

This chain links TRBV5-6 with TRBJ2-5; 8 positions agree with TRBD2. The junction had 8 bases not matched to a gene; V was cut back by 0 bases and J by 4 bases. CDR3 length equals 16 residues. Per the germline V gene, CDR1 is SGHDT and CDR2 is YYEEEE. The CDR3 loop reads CASSLAGREGRETQYF. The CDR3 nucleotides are TGTGCCAGCAGCTTGGCCGGTCGGGAGGGCCGAGAGACCCAGTACTTC.

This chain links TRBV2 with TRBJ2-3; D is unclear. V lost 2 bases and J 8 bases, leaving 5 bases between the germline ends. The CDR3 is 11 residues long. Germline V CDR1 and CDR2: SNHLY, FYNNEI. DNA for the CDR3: TGTGCCAGCAGTGAACACCCTACGCAGTATTTT. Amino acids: CASSEHPTQYF.

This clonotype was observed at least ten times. In DNA, the CDR3 is TGCGCCAGCAGCCACGACAGGGACTACGAGCAGTACTTC. It specifies CASSHDRDYEQYF. The J gene is TRBJ2-7, the V gene TRBV5-1; 7 bases are shared with TRBD1. V was clipped by 4 bases and J by 3 bases; unmatched bases: 4. Germline V lookup: CDR1 SGHRS, CDR2 YFSETQ. This CDR3 contains 13 residues. Based on the CDR3 plus reference TRBV5-1 and TRBJ2-7, the full variable domain is KAGVTQTPRYLIKTRGQQVTLSCSPISGHRSVSWYQQTPGQGLQFLFEYFSETQRNKGNFPGRFSGRQFSNSRSEMNVSTLELGDSALYLCASSHDRDYEQYFGPGTRLTVT.